These T cell receptor beta chains were read from a single sample in a study of blood T cell repertoires in COVID-19. The assay was immunoSEQ multiplex PCR, and TCRdb's table has in-frame clones only and misses some. Of 330,000 or so clones in the sample, approximately 88% were seen once. The material sequenced was PBMCs or T cells enriched from blood (not recorded which). The receptors here all came from a man aged 25 to 40 who had recovered from COVID-19. CDR3s include the opening cysteine and the closing phenylalanine or tryptophan. D genes are given only for firm matches. Size values are once, few and many counts, or a class for expanded clones, and some rows have none.

j_call	clone_size	d_call	v_call	cdr3_aa	cdr3_nt
TRBJ2-5	-	-	TRBV11-1	CASSLGGSQETQYF	TGTGCCAGCAGCTTAGGCGGGTCCCAAGAGACCCAGTACTTC
TRBJ1-6	-	-	TRBV12-2	CASRLSTLRSRYRGPRDSPLHF	TGTGCAAGTCGCTTATCTACCCTTCGGTCCCGATACAGGGGGCCGCGAGATTCACCCCTCCACTTT
TRBJ2-5	-	TRBD2	TRBV7-6	CASSFPLAGAQETQYF	TGTGCCAGCAGCTTTCCCCTAGCGGGGGCCCAAGAGACCCAGTACTTC
TRBJ2-2	-	-	TRBV11-2	CASSSYYTGELFF	TGTGCCAGCAGCTCCTACTACACCGGGGAGCTGTTTTTT
TRBJ1-4	once	-	TRBV5-4	CASSSGQAGVDEKLFF	TGTGCCAGCAGCTCCGGTCAAGCGGGGGTGGATGAAAAACTGTTTTTT
TRBJ2-3	-	-	TRBV5-6	CASSLEGGPWDTQYF	TGTGCCAGCAGCTTGGAGGGGGGGCCATGGGATACGCAGTATTTT
TRBJ1-4	-	TRBD1	TRBV18	CASSPIPDRGNEKLFF	TGTGCCAGCTCACCAATTCCCGACAGGGGCAATGAAAAACTGTTTTTT
TRBJ2-5	-	TRBD2	TRBV5-4	CASSSGLAGAQETQYF	TGTGCCAGCAGCTCCGGACTAGCGGGGGCCCAAGAGACCCAGTACTTC
TRBJ2-7	-	TRBD1	TRBV5-1	CASSLASGTGAYEQYF	TGCGCCAGCAGCTTAGCTTCCGGGACAGGGGCCTACGAGCAGTACTTC
TRBJ1-2	few	TRBD1	TRBV29-1	CSVDDRGPFYGYTF	TGCAGCGTTGATGACAGGGGGCCATTCTATGGCTACACCTTC
TRBJ2-1	-	-	TRBV11-2	CASSPMRAYNEQFF	TGTGCCAGCAGCCCGATGAGGGCCTACAATGAGCAGTTCTTC
TRBJ2-3	-	TRBD2	TRBV5-1	CASSFQAGGIDTQYF	TGCGCCAGCAGCTTCCAAGCGGGGGGAATAGATACGCAGTATTTT
TRBJ2-6	-	-	TRBV5-1	CASSLAPGTGANVLTF	TGCGCCAGCAGCTTGGCCCCAGGGACTGGGGCCAACGTCCTGACTTTC
TRBJ1-2	-	TRBD1	TRBV28	CASSSPGQAYGYTF	TGTGCCAGCAGTTCACCGGGACAGGCTTATGGCTACACCTTC
TRBJ1-1	-	-	TRBV7-9	CASSLIGGSSGAFF	TGTGCCAGCAGCTTAATTGGGGGCTCGAGCGGAGCTTTCTTT
TRBJ2-3	-	TRBD2	TRBV30	CAWKGLAALTDTQYF	TGTGCCTGGAAGGGACTAGCCGCCCTCACAGATACGCAGTATTTT
TRBJ1-5	-	-	TRBV7-8	CASRGVSNQPQHF	TGTGCCAGCCGGGGGGTTAGCAATCAGCCCCAGCATTTT
TRBJ1-3	-	TRBD1	TRBV2	CASSERGQSSGNTIYF	TGTGCCAGCAGTGAAAGGGGACAGAGCTCTGGAAACACCATATATTTT
TRBJ2-7	-	-	TRBV7-2	CASSPGGYVSYEQYF	TGTGCCAGCAGCCCTGGGGGGTACGTCTCCTACGAGCAGTACTTC
TRBJ1-6	-	-	TRBV21-1	CASTTDRWIYNSPLHF	TGTGCCAGCACCACAGACAGGTGGATTTATAATTCACCCCTCCACTTT
TRBJ1-1	once	-	TRBV13	CASSTPNTEAFF	TGTGCCAGCAGCACTCCAAACACTGAAGCTTTCTTT
TRBJ2-1	-	TRBD1	TRBV9	CASSVSTGVAYNEQFF	TGTGCCAGCAGCGTATCTACAGGGGTTGCCTACAATGAGCAGTTCTTC
TRBJ2-3	-	-	TRBV21-1	CASSLAGEADTQYF	TGTGCCAGCAGTCTAGCGGGGGAGGCAGATACGCAGTATTTT
TRBJ1-1	-	-	TRBV6-5	CATSFARGNTEAFF	TGTGCCACCTCCTTTGCCCGGGGGAACACTGAAGCTTTCTTT
TRBJ1-2	-	-	TRBV7-8	CASSLVPEGYGYTF	TGTGCCAGCAGCTTAGTCCCGGAGGGTTATGGCTACACCTTC
TRBJ2-7	-	-	TRBV28	CASSFLRRGEQYF	TGTGCCAGCAGTTTCTTGCGTCGAGGGGAGCAGTACTTC
TRBJ2-1	-	-	TRBV7-3	CASSLRQGYNEQFF	TGTGCCAGCAGCTTACGCCAGGGATACAATGAGCAGTTCTTC
TRBJ2-3	once	-	TRBV5-4	CASSLKGGVSTDTQYF	TGTGCCAGCAGCTTAAAGGGGGGGGTTAGCACAGATACGCAGTATTTT
TRBJ1-2	-	TRBD1	TRBV28	CASTGGGFYGYTF	TGTGCCAGCACAGGGGGCGGATTCTATGGCTACACCTTC
TRBJ2-5	-	TRBD2	TRBV5-1	CASSYGERGAQETQYF	TGCGCCAGCAGCTACGGGGAGCGGGGGGCCCAAGAGACCCAGTACTTC
TRBJ1-3	-	TRBD1	TRBV18	CASSPGDRSSGNTIYF	TGTGCCAGCTCACCAGGGGACAGGAGCTCTGGAAACACCATATATTTT
TRBJ1-2	-	TRBD1	TRBV28	CASSLAGGPSGYTF	TGTGCCAGCAGTTTGGCAGGGGGCCCCAGTGGCTACACCTTC
TRBJ1-4	-	-	TRBV5-1	CASSLTGSGEKLFF	TGCGCCAGCAGCCTAACAGGGTCTGGTGAAAAACTGTTTTTT
TRBJ2-1	-	-	TRBV7-2	CASSLFGSSSYNEQFF	TGTGCCAGCAGCTTATTCGGTTCGTCCTCCTACAATGAGCAGTTCTTC
TRBJ1-2	-	TRBD1	TRBV3-1/TRBV3-2	CASSQGGQGDRHGYTF	TGTGCCAGCAGCCAAGGGGGGCAGGGGGATCGACATGGCTACACCTTC
TRBJ1-6	-	TRBD1	TRBV9	CASSARQGDSPLHF	TGTGCCAGCAGCGCTAGACAGGGCGATTCACCCCTCCACTTT
TRBJ1-4	-	TRBD1	TRBV25-1	CATEPGQKNEKLFF	TGTGCCACCGAGCCGGGACAGAAGAATGAAAAACTGTTTTTT
TRBJ1-6	-	-	TRBV3-1/TRBV3-2	CASSGRDTYSPLHF	TGTGCCAGCAGCGGAAGGGACACCTATTCACCCCTCCACTTT
TRBJ2-5	-	-	TRBV10-3	CAISESSEGEETQYF	TGTGCCATCAGTGAGTCAAGTGAGGGGGAAGAGACCCAGTACTTC
TRBJ1-5	-	-	TRBV11-2	CASSPFGNQPQHF	TGTGCCAGCAGTCCTTTTGGCAATCAGCCCCAGCATTTT
TRBJ2-5	-	-	TRBV24-1	CATSDLGGEETQYF	TGTGCCACCAGTGACTTGGGAGGCGAAGAGACCCAGTACTTC
TRBJ2-1	once	TRBD1	TRBV11-3	CASSPGQGTYNEQFF	TGTGCCAGCAGCCCGGGACAGGGTACCTACAATGAGCAGTTCTTC
TRBJ1-1	-	-	TRBV7-6	CASSLVGRRAYTEAFF	TGTGCCAGCAGCTTAGTGGGTCGCAGGGCATACACTGAAGCTTTCTTT
TRBJ2-3	once	TRBD1	TRBV19	CASSSSGGKADTQYF	TGTGCCAGTAGTAGTTCAGGGGGCAAGGCAGATACGCAGTATTTT
TRBJ2-1	-	TRBD2	TRBV6-5	CASSYKLAGGDNEQFF	TGTGCCAGCAGTTACAAACTAGCGGGGGGGGACAATGAGCAGTTCTTC
TRBJ1-6	-	TRBD1	TRBV27	CASSLFFRGTGNSPLHF	TGTGCCAGCAGTTTATTTTTTCGGGGGACAGGCAATTCACCCCTCCACTTT
TRBJ2-7	-	TRBD2	TRBV12-3/TRBV12-4	CASSLAVSHEQYF	TGTGCCAGCAGCCTAGCGGTAAGCCACGAGCAGTACTTC
TRBJ2-4	-	TRBD1	TRBV4-1	CASSHPTGAQNIQYF	TGCGCCAGCAGCCATCCGACAGGGGCCCAAAACATTCAGTACTTC
TRBJ2-4	-	-	TRBV5-1	CASSLVYRGTKNIQYF	TGCGCCAGCAGCTTGGTGTATCGAGGGACCAAAAACATTCAGTACTTC
TRBJ2-1	-	TRBD1	TRBV3-1/TRBV3-2	CASSRRDRDYNEQFF	TGTGCCAGCAGCCGCCGGGACAGGGATTACAATGAGCAGTTCTTC
TRBJ2-3	once	TRBD1	TRBV2	CASSDPYGTEGSDTQYF	TGTGCCAGCAGTGATCCCTATGGGACAGAGGGTTCAGATACGCAGTATTTT
TRBJ2-7	-	-	TRBV19	CASSIAGEAYEQYF	TGTGCCAGTAGTATAGCGGGGGAAGCCTACGAGCAGTACTTC
TRBJ1-1	few	-	TRBV28	CASIQLPGVTEAFF	TGTGCCAGCATCCAGTTGCCGGGGGTCACTGAAGCTTTCTTT
TRBJ1-2	-	TRBD1	TRBV7-2	CASSSRYRQGYGYTF	TGTGCCAGCAGCTCCCGATACAGACAGGGCTATGGCTACACCTTC
TRBJ2-7	-	TRBD2	TRBV25-1	CASSEFGSGDKKYEQYF	TGTGCCAGCAGTGAATTCGGTAGCGGGGATAAGAAGTACGAGCAGTACTTC